The text below deals with one T cell receptor beta chain. No antigen is known for it. Trimming left V 5 bases short and J 0 bases short, with 23 bases between. The CDR3 totals 18 residues. CDR1 is MNHEY, CDR2 SMNVEV, per germline (reference sequence). Measured with immunoSEQ multiplex PCR; TCRdb has only the in-frame clones, and not every one. The table shows around 200,000 clones, with around 88% occurring only once. This entry is derived from a study of T cell responses to AZD1222 COVID-19 vaccine. Overall study findings and caveats: Targets within unmutated variant regions were reportedly found for nearly half of spike-specific TCRs. Possibly, clonal diversity was underestimated; donors were largely white British and included more females. Sampling that yielded the repertoires occurred only after the peak T cell response.

The sequence was obtained from an adult in good health. This specimen consisted of peripheral blood, obtained on day 0 of AZD1222 vaccination. The chain recombines TRBV27 with TRBJ2-7; D unclear. As DNA, the CDR3 is TGTGCCAGCAGTCCAGATTCCTCGAGCAGGCGTGACTCCTACGAGCAGTACTTC. Its translation is CASSPDSSSRRDSYEQYF.